This is a list of T cell receptor beta chains from one sample in a study of blood T cell repertoires in COVID-19. The table came from immunoSEQ multiplex PCR; TCRdb's copy has only in-frame clones and leaves some out. Among under 300,000 clones, 88% were seen once, and the ten largest hold about 2.5%. The sample comprised PBMCs or T cells enriched from blood (not recorded which). These receptors were taken from a woman in her forties with acute COVID-19. Each CDR3 is given with its conserved first and last residue. A D gene is named only where the DNA matches it firmly. Size is omitted from some rows. Given values are once, few, many or a class for expanded clones.

-	TRBV21-1	TRBJ1-1	-	CASSFRHAHVAFF	TGTGCCAGCAGCTTTCGACATGCCCACGTCGCTTTCTTT
-	TRBV6-5	TRBJ1-4	many	CASSYSSGGKLFF	TGTGCCAGCAGTTATAGTTCGGGTGGAAAACTGTTTTTT
-	TRBV30	TRBJ2-5	-	CASNYLPTGSRYF	TGTGCCTCTAATTACCTCCCCACGGGAAGTCGGTACTTC
TRBD2	TRBV6-2/TRBV6-3	TRBJ2-1	-	CASSTFGGGASEQFF	TGTGCCAGCAGTACATTTGGCGGGGGGGCGTCTGAGCAGTTCTTC
-	TRBV29-1	TRBJ1-4	-	CSARTGSGLFF	TGCAGCGCTAGAACCGGTTCTGGACTGTTTTTT
TRBD2	TRBV3-1/TRBV3-2	TRBJ2-1	-	CASSQVLAGTVYNEQFF	TGTGCCAGCAGCCAAGTACTAGCGGGAACGGTCTACAATGAGCAGTTCTTC
-	TRBV6-5	TRBJ2-1	-	CASSYSGPSYNEQFF	TGTGCCAGCAGTTACTCGGGCCCCTCCTACAATGAGCAGTTCTTC
-	TRBV5-4	TRBJ2-2	-	CASSGAYTGELFF	TGTGCCAGCAGTGGGGCCTACACCGGGGAGCTGTTTTTT
-	TRBV5-6	TRBJ1-2	-	CASSLLHGYTF	TGTGCCAGCAGCCTACTTCATGGCTACACCTTC
-	TRBV10-1	TRBJ1-1	once	CASSESPRGTTEAFF	TGCGCCAGCAGTGAGTCGCCTAGGGGAACCACTGAAGCTTTCTTT
-	TRBV7-9	TRBJ2-2	-	CASSLGRGTGELFF	TGTGCCAGCAGCTTAGGGCGGGGCACCGGGGAGCTGTTTTTT
TRBD2	TRBV10-1	TRBJ2-3	-	CASMGSGGKDTQYF	TGCGCCAGCATGGGTAGCGGGGGGAAAGATACGCAGTATTTT
-	TRBV9	TRBJ2-3	-	CASGGAFPTDTQYF	TGTGCCAGCGGGGGGGCCTTTCCTACAGATACGCAGTATTTT
TRBD1	TRBV11-2	TRBJ1-2	-	CASSLGTGKWLGYTF	TGTGCCAGCAGCCTCGGGACAGGGAAGTGGCTAGGCTACACCTTC
-	TRBV2	TRBJ1-6	-	CASSSRTARYSPLHF	TGTGCCAGCAGTAGTCGGACAGCCCGCTATTCACCCCTCCACTTT
TRBD2	TRBV5-4	TRBJ2-1	-	CASSLVGLANNEQFF	TGTGCCAGCAGCTTGGTGGGACTAGCTAACAATGAGCAGTTCTTC
-	TRBV27	TRBJ2-6	-	CASKLSGANVLTF	TGTGCCAGCAAACTTTCTGGGGCCAACGTCCTGACTTTC
-	TRBV30	TRBJ2-3	-	CSRAGGSTDTQYF	TGTTCCCGAGCTGGGGGGAGCACAGATACGCAGTATTTT
-	TRBV11-2	TRBJ1-5	-	CASQGQPGHSNQPQHF	TGTGCCAGCCAAGGACAGCCGGGCCATAGCAATCAGCCCCAGCATTTT
-	TRBV19	TRBJ1-5	-	CASRPDSAVTGSNQPQHF	TGTGCCAGTAGGCCGGACAGCGCGGTTACGGGTAGCAATCAGCCCCAGCATTTT
-	TRBV6-4	TRBJ2-2	-	CASSGSTGNTGELFF	TGTGCCAGCAGTGGTTCTACAGGGAACACCGGGGAGCTGTTTTTT
-	TRBV2	TRBJ2-7	-	CASSRIPIGEQYF	TGTGCCAGCAGCCGTATTCCTATCGGCGAGCAGTACTTC
TRBD1	TRBV12-3/TRBV12-4	TRBJ1-2	-	CASTFRGDYGYTF	TGTGCCAGCACTTTCAGGGGGGACTATGGCTACACCTTC
-	TRBV4-3	TRBJ2-7	-	CASSQGTAATYEQYF	TGCGCCAGCAGCCAAGGGACAGCTGCTACCTACGAGCAGTACTTC
-	TRBV5-1	TRBJ1-5	-	CASSLVFQPRGPQHF	TGCGCCAGCAGCTTGGTGTTCCAGCCACGGGGGCCCCAGCATTTT
-	TRBV11-3	TRBJ2-2	-	CASSLLGGNTGELFF	TGTGCCAGCAGCTTACTTGGAGGGAACACCGGGGAGCTGTTTTTT
-	TRBV7-8	TRBJ1-6	-	CASSLRQTESLHF	TGTGCCAGCAGCCTTAGACAAACCGAATCCCTCCACTTT
-	TRBV14	TRBJ1-2	-	CASSQQGSGYTF	TGTGCCAGCAGCCAACAGGGTTCGGGCTACACCTTC
TRBD2	TRBV7-8	TRBJ2-1	-	CASSAWTATSGRYYEQFF	TGTGCCAGCAGCGCCTGGACGGCGACTAGCGGGAGGTACTATGAGCAGTTCTTC
TRBD1	TRBV2	TRBJ2-7	few	CASSGSNRGYEQYF	TGTGCCAGCAGTGGGTCGAACAGGGGCTACGAGCAGTACTTC
TRBD2	TRBV3-1/TRBV3-2	TRBJ2-7	-	CASSQVSGGGFRSGEQYF	TGTGCCAGCAGCCAAGTATCGGGGGGAGGGTTTCGATCGGGTGAGCAGTACTTC
-	TRBV10-3	TRBJ1-4	-	CAISDRGVSEKLFF	TGTGCCATCAGTGACAGGGGAGTTAGTGAAAAACTGTTTTTT
TRBD2	TRBV5-8	TRBJ2-1	-	CASSRAGEMNEQFF	TGTGCCAGCAGCCGGGCGGGGGAGATGAATGAGCAGTTCTTC
-	TRBV11-3	TRBJ2-5	-	CASSSLDRWAPGETQYF	TGTGCCAGCAGCTCCCTTGACAGGTGGGCGCCAGGGGAGACCCAGTACTTC
TRBD1	TRBV19	TRBJ1-1	-	CASSDGTDMNTEAFF	TGTGCCAGTAGTGACGGGACAGATATGAACACTGAAGCTTTCTTT
-	TRBV9	TRBJ1-1	-	CASSAHDDKREAFF	TGTGCCAGCAGCGCGCATGATGACAAAAGAGAAGCTTTCTTT
-	TRBV7-2	TRBJ1-2	-	CASSYGRTGGYTF	TGTGCCAGCAGCTACGGAAGAACGGGTGGCTACACCTTC
-	TRBV12-2	TRBJ2-5	-	CASRNTSEGGQETQYF	TGTGCAAGTCGGAACACTAGCGAGGGGGGTCAAGAGACCCAGTACTTC
TRBD2	TRBV5-4	TRBJ2-3	-	CASRLGTSGRATDTQYF	TGTGCCAGCAGACTTGGGACTAGCGGGAGGGCCACAGATACGCAGTATTTT
TRBD2	TRBV4-1	TRBJ2-2	-	CASSSGLADGELFF	TGCGCCAGCAGCTCGGGACTAGCAGACGGGGAGCTGTTTTTT